Below are 18 T cell receptor beta chains sequenced from a single sample in a study of blood T cells in healthy people across ages. A J-beta primer mix and a sample-barcoded 5' primer were used in a second PCR of roughly 6 to 12 cycles. TCRdb itself ran the 5' RACE reads through MiXCR, one entry per CDR3 protein. The profile shows over 1,200,000 distinct CDR3 sequences, roughly 64% of them singletons. Sequencing used blood. These receptors all come from a man between 18 and 29 years old in good health.

This sequence joins TRBV11-2 and TRBJ2-1; D ambiguous. Per the germline V gene, CDR1 is SGHAT and CDR2 is FQNNGV. The CDR3 consists of 12 residues. Trimming stripped 4 bases from V and 10 bases from J, with 11 bases between. The CDR3 DNA sequence: TGTGCCAGCAGCTCCCCCCCCTGGGAGCAGTTCTTC. Protein sequence: CASSSPPWEQFF.

The chain employs TRBV6-5 and TRBJ2-7; 12 bases map to TRBD1. CDR1 and CDR2 (germline): MNHEY, SVGAGI. The V gene end was trimmed by 9 bases and the J gene end by 5 bases; junction bases not matched to a gene: 5. There are 13 residues in the CDR3. The DNA of the CDR3 is TGTGCCAGTTCCGGGACAGGGGGCCACGAGCAGTACTTC. This sequence encodes CASSGTGGHEQYF.

The rearrangement uses TRBV2 and TRBJ2-1, with 10 bases matching TRBD2. CDR1 and CDR2 from the germline V gene are SNHLY and FYNNEI. V gave up 3 bases and J gave up 5 bases; unmatched junction bases: 4. This CDR3 region has 15 residues. This CDR3 is CASSEVAGGHNEQFF. DNA for the CDR3: TGTGCCAGCAGTGAGGTAGCGGGAGGCCACAATGAGCAGTTCTTC.

This chain connects TRBV6-6 to TRBJ2-1; D tentatively fits TRBD1 or TRBD2 (5 bases each). V shed 8 bases and J shed 5 bases, with 13 bases lying between them. The CDR3 sequence is 13 residues long. In germline, CDR1 is MNHNY, CDR2 SVGAGI (reference sequence). CDR3 DNA: TGTGCCAGCTTTCCGGGGCCCAACAATGAGCAGTTCTTC. Protein product: CASFPGPNNEQFF.

V usage is TRBV7-9 and J usage is TRBJ2-1; TRBD2 agrees at 10 bases. J was trimmed by 3 bases and V by 0 bases; bases with no gene match: 5. CDR3 length equals 17 residues. CDR1 is SEHNR, CDR2 FQNEAQ, per germline (reference sequence). CDR3 coding DNA: TGTGCCAGCAGCTTAGCTAGCGGGGGGACTTACTACAATGAGCAGTTCTTC. This sequence encodes CASSLASGGTYYNEQFF. Looking up the rest from reference TRBV7-9 and TRBJ2-1 gives the full variable domain: DTGVSQNPRHKITKRGQNVTFRCDPISEHNRLYWYRQTLGQGPEFLTYFQNEAQLEKSRLLSDRFSAERPKGSFSTLEIQRTEQGDSAMYLCASSLASGGTYYNEQFFGPGTRLTVL.

This clonotype showed up just a few times. V is TRBV4-2 and J is TRBJ2-4; 7 bases line up with TRBD1. This CDR3 comprises 14 residues. V dropped 1 base and J dropped 6; count of bases not matched to a gene: 3. CDR1 LGHNA and CDR2 YNFKEQ come from the germline V gene. The CDR3 region is CASSQGTGGNIQYF. In DNA form, the CDR3 reads TGTGCCAGCAGCCAAGGGACAGGAGGAAACATTCAGTACTTC.

This sequence joins TRBV5-4 and TRBJ2-3; unclear D gene. V lost 4 bases and J 7 bases, leaving 22 bases between the germline ends. Germline assignment: CDR1 SGHNT and CDR2 YYREEE (reference sequence). The CDR3 totals 16 residues. The CDR3 region is CASSPQVRDVANTQYF. The CDR3 region has the DNA TGTGCCAGCAGCCCCCAGGTTAGAGATGTTGCAAATACGCAGTATTTT.

This sequence joins TRBV9 and TRBJ2-7; 8 bases are shared with TRBD1. With V trimmed by 4 bases and J by 9 bases, 15 bases remained unmatched. This CDR3 has 15 amino acids. Germline CDR1 is SGDLS and CDR2 is YYNGEE. This CDR3 is CASSPRQGTTGGQYF. CDR3 nucleotides: TGTGCCAGCAGCCCAAGACAGGGGACGACCGGGGGGCAGTACTTC.

This sequence joins TRBV7-2 and TRBJ1-1, with a possible D match to TRBD1 (5 bases). This CDR3 is built from 12 residues. Trimming pared 5 bases from V and 12 bases from J, leaving 16 bases between. CDR1 SGHTA and CDR2 FQGNSA come from the germline V gene. CDR3 bases: TGTGCCAGCAGCCATAGCCGACGGGGGTCTTTCTTT. Its protein is CASSHSRRGSFF.

V and J are TRBV29-1 and TRBJ2-7; 11 nucleotides align to TRBD2. The CDR3 is 13 residues long. V was clipped by 6 bases and J by 6 bases; unmatched bases: 7. Germline loops: CDR1 SQVTM, CDR2 ANQGSEA. CDR3 bases: TGCAGCGTAATAGCGGGAGGGTCTATCGAGCAGTACTTC. As protein: CSVIAGGSIEQYF.

V usage is TRBV20-1 and J usage is TRBJ2-3; tentatively, D is TRBD2 (6 bases). The V end lost 3 bases, the J end lost 6 bases, and 16 bases lay between the germline ends. Germline V lookup: CDR1 DFQATT, CDR2 SNEGSKA (reference sequence). The CDR3 sequence is 14 residues long. CDR3 sequence reads: CSARGGLVIDTQYF. DNA for the CDR3: TGCAGTGCTAGGGGAGGATTAGTGATCGATACGCAGTATTTT.

The chain employs TRBV7-9 and TRBJ2-7, with TRBD2 identical over 11 bases. V lost 4 bases, J lost 1 base, and 6 bases stayed unmatched. In germline, CDR1 is SEHNR, CDR2 FQNEAQ (reference sequence). The CDR3 loop spans 16 amino acids. CDR3 sequence reads: CASSSPGTSGSYEQYF. CDR3 DNA: TGTGCCAGCAGCTCACCAGGGACTAGCGGATCCTACGAGCAGTACTTC.

For this clonotype: This could be a read error, since a much larger clone is one nucleotide away. This rearrangement joins TRBV11-2 to TRBJ2-4; D perhaps matches TRBD1 (5 bases). This CDR3 is 12 amino acids long. V gave up 4 bases and J gave up 13 bases, with 14 bases separating them. CDR1 SGHAT and CDR2 FQNNGV come from the germline V gene. For the CDR3, the DNA is TGTGCCAGCAGCTGGGTAGGGGTCGCGCAGTACTTC. It encodes CASSWVGVAQYF.

The chain links TRBV14 to TRBJ2-3; TRBD2 agrees at 9 bases. CDR1 is SGHDN, CDR2 FVKESK, per germline. V shed 6 bases, J shed 4 bases, and the junction held 8 bases outside the gene matches. This CDR3 is 15 amino acids long. CDR3 region: CASSRRAGGADTQYF. The CDR3 region has the DNA TGTGCCAGCAGTCGACGAGCGGGAGGTGCAGATACGCAGTATTTT.

The V and J genes are TRBV7-2 and TRBJ2-7, with 8 bases matching TRBD1. CDR1 is SGHTA, CDR2 FQGNSA, per germline. Unmatched junction bases numbered 6, after V lost 2 bases and J lost 0 bases. The CDR3 is 16 amino acids. Here the CDR3 reads CASSLPRTGISYEQYF. The CDR3 bases are TGTGCCAGCAGCTTACCCCGGACAGGGATCTCCTACGAGCAGTACTTC.

V usage is TRBV10-2 and J usage is TRBJ1-2; D perhaps matches TRBD1 (5 bases). V gave up 0 bases and J gave up 1 base, with 9 bases separating them. The germline V gene has CDR1 WSHSY and CDR2 SAAADI. The CDR3 is made up of 15 amino acids. CDR3 nucleotide sequence: TGCGCCAGCAGTGAGTCAGGGGCGGTTAACTATGGCTACACCTTC. Translation gives CASSESGAVNYGYTF.

The chain uses TRBV9 and TRBJ1-1; perhaps TRBD1 as D (5 bases). Germline V gene sequence: CDR1 SGDLS, CDR2 YYNGEE. The CDR3 contains 15 residues. Between the trimmed V and J ends, which lost 0 bases and 8 bases, there was a span of 17 bases. CDR3 protein: CASSVDGYIRGEAFF. The CDR3 DNA follows: TGTGCCAGCAGCGTAGACGGATACATTCGGGGGGAAGCTTTCTTT. Based on the CDR3 plus reference TRBV9 and TRBJ1-1, the full variable domain is DSGVTQTPKHLITATGQRVTLRCSPRSGDLSVYWYQQSLDQGLQFLIQYYNGEERAKGNILERFSAQQFPDLHSELNLSSLELGDSALYFCASSVDGYIRGEAFFGQGTRLTVV.

The chain carries TRBV4-1 and TRBJ2-1; 11 bases are a match to TRBD1. V dropped 4 bases and J dropped 9; count of bases not matched to a gene: 5. The CDR3 is 14 amino acids. Germline lookup yields CDR1 MGHRA and CDR2 YSYEKL. CDR3 sequence: CASSPDRGLGEQFF. In nucleotides, the CDR3 is TGCGCCAGCAGCCCGGACAGGGGGCTGGGTGAGCAGTTCTTC.